This T cell receptor (beta chain) was sequenced during a study of early T cells in non-severe SARS-CoV-2 infection. Many counts were recorded for this clonotype. The CDR3 contains 16 residues. Germline V lookup: CDR1 DFQATT, CDR2 SNEGSKA (reference sequence). The V gene lost 6 bases and the J gene lost 1 base, with 21 bases spanning the gap. TCRdb processed the 5' RACE reads anew with MiXCR; each CDR3 protein has one entry. The sample shows around 46,000 distinct CDR3 sequences, approximately 5.1% of them seen only once. This sample comprised whole blood, obtained at baseline. The source is an adult who was a healthcare worker with PCR-confirmed SARS-CoV-2 infection or an uninfected control (not recorded which). V usage is TRBV20-1 and J usage is TRBJ1-1; D perhaps matches TRBD1 (5 bases). CDR3 sequence: CSAERWGSLANTEAFF. CDR3 bases: TGCAGTGCCGAGCGGTGGGGGTCATTGGCGAACACTGAAGCTTTCTTT.